This passage covers 7 T cell receptor beta chains from one sample sequenced in a study of glioma-infiltrating T cells. Using RNA template, CDR3s of TCR alpha and beta were amplified with iRepertoire arm-PCR. TCRdb used MiXCR to reprocess the multiplex PCR reads, holding one entry per CDR3 protein. The repertoire holds fewer than 500,000 distinct CDR3 sequences, with 41% as singletons. The source material was glioma tissue, nonneoplastic brain tissue, or PBMCs (not recorded which). These receptors all stem from a human donor with low-grade glioma or glioblastoma, undergoing nonglioma brain surgery, or in good health (not recorded which).

This clonotype was seen a handful of times. One end of the junction is discordant with germline, which a read error may explain. J is TRBJ2-7 and V is TRBV29-1; D not resolved. This CDR3 has 12 residues. Germline V gene data show CDR1 as SQVTM and CDR2 as ANQGSEA. The CDR3 sequence is CSAECRVHEQYF. Here the CDR3 DNA reads TGCAGCGCTGAATGTCGGGTCCACGAGCAGTACTTC.

Details on this clonotype: At one boundary the junction diverges from the germline segment, which might be a read error. The chain combines TRBV7-6 with TRBJ2-7; D is unresolved. The CDR3 has 14 residues. The germline CDR1 and CDR2 sequences are SGHVS and FNYEAQ. DNA of the CDR3: TGTGCCAGCAGCTCCCGCAAAACGAACTACGGGCAGTACTTC. Translated: CASSSRKTNYGQYF. The whole variable domain, remainder taken from reference TRBV7-6 and TRBJ2-7, is GAGVSQSPRYKVTKRGQDVALRCDPISGHVSLYWYRQALGQGPEFLTYFNYEAQQDKSGLPNDRFSAERPEGSISTLTIQRTEQRDSAMYRCASSSRKTNYGQYFGPGTRLTVT.

Remarks on this clonotype: A much bigger clone sits one base away, suggesting this may be a read error. J is TRBJ1-2 and V is TRBV6-1; TRBD1 might be the D (5 bases). The CDR3 length is 13 residues. Germline V lookup: CDR1 MNHNS, CDR2 SASEGT. Trimming shortened V by 10 bases and J by 2 bases, and 14 bases separated the two germline ends. Written as DNA, the CDR3 is TGTGCCATCATACGACAGATAAACTATGGCTACACCTTC. It yields the protein CAIIRQINYGYTF.

The sample holds a few counts of this clonotype. The rearrangement uses TRBV20-1 and TRBJ2-7; 11 bases agree with TRBD1. There are 15 residues in the CDR3. Looked up from germline, CDR1 is DFQATT and CDR2 is SNEGSKA (reference sequence). V lost 7 bases to trimming and J lost 6 bases; unmatched junction nucleotides: 14. The CDR3 reads CSVTLSRTGGSEQYF. The CDR3 bases are TGCAGTGTGACCCTCTCACGGACAGGGGGCTCCGAGCAGTACTTC.

The V call is TRBV28, the J call TRBJ1-2; 7 bases are shared with TRBD1. CDR1 is MDHEN, CDR2 SYDVKM, per germline. The CDR3 is 16 residues long. The V and J ends lost 1 base and 7 bases, in that order; junction bases with no gene match: 12. CDR3 amino acids: CASSLSGTASKSGYTF. CDR3 sequence (DNA): TGTGCCAGCAGTTTATCGGGGACAGCCTCTAAAAGTGGCTACACCTTC.

The J gene is TRBJ1-6, the V gene TRBV10-3; D not certain. The CDR3 has 16 residues. Germline-derived CDR1 and CDR2 are ENHRY and SYGVKD. V lost 4 bases, J lost 4 bases, and 14 bases lay in between. In nucleotides, the CDR3 is TGTGCCATCAGTGGGGCAGATCGAGGGTATAATTCACCCCTCCACTTT. Protein: CAISGADRGYNSPLHF.

The rearrangement joins TRBV19 to TRBJ1-6; D gene ambiguous. The CDR3 has 12 residues. CDR1 and CDR2 (germline): LNHDA, SQIVND (reference sequence). V lost 5 bases, J lost 4 bases, and 3 bases lay in between. As DNA, the CDR3 is TGTGCCAGTAGTTCGTATAATTCACCCCTCCACTTT. It encodes CASSSYNSPLHF.